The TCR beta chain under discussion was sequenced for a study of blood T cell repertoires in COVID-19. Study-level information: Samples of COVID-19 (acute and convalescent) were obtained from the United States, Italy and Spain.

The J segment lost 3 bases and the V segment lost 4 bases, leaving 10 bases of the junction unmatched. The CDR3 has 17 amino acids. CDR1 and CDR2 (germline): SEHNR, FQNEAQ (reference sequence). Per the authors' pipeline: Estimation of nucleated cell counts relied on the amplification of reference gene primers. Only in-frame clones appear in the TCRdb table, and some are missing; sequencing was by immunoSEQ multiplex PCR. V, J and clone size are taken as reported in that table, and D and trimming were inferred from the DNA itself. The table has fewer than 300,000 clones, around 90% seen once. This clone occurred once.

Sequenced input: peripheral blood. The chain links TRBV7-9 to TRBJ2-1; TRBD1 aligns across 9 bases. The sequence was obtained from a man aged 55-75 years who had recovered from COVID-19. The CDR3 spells CASSSYEGQGGYNEQFF. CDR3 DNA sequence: TGTGCCAGCAGCTCATACGAGGGACAGGGAGGCTACAATGAGCAGTTCTTC. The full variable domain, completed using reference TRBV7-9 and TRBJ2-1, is DTGVSQNPRHKITKRGQNVTFRCDPISEHNRLYWYRQTLGQGPEFLTYFQNEAQLEKSRLLSDRFSAERPKGSFSTLEIQRTEQGDSAMYLCASSSYEGQGGYNEQFFGPGTRLTVL.